This paragraph reports one TCR beta chain. Its antigen remains unidentified. The data stem from a study of beta chain features in type 1 diabetes. Overall study results and limits: Shortening that was moderate but significant affected the TCRB CDR3s of Type 1 diabetes patients in all four CD4+ subsets.

Germline V CDR1 and CDR2: SEHNR, FQNEAQ (reference sequence). The V gene end was trimmed by 3 bases and the J gene end by 2 bases; junction bases not matched to a gene: 9. This CDR3 region has 16 residues. Isolated RNA was reverse transcribed in full, so expressed TCRB transcripts were sequenced. Assay used: immunoSEQ multiplex PCR; TCRdb lists only in-frame clones, some missing. The top ten clones hold approximately 1% of a sample with roughly 150,000 clones, around 7.8% of them seen once. The chain uses TRBV7-9 and TRBJ1-2, with 7 bases lining up with TRBD1. The source material was central memory CD4+ T cells from blood. The sequence was collected from a woman aged 40-49 years with type 1 diabetes. In nucleotides, the CDR3 is TGTGCCAGCAGCTTGGACAGGCTAAACCCGAACTATGGCTACACCTTC. It encodes CASSLDRLNPNYGYTF.